A selection of T cell receptor beta chains follows, all from one sample in a study of PD-1 blockade in classical Hodgkin lymphoma. Generated by immunoSEQ multiplex PCR, the TCRdb table keeps only in-frame clones and is missing some. The sample lists almost 100,000 clones; 92% were seen once. The input for sequencing was peripheral blood mononuclear cells (PBMCs), taken at baseline. The receptors were sampled from a human donor with classical Hodgkin lymphoma. Each CDR3 is given with its conserved first and last residue. Each record gives: D gene, clone size, V gene, J gene, CDR3 protein, CDR3 DNA. The D gene is left open where the match is weak. Clone size is stated in some rows and not others, as once, few, many or a class when expanded.

>NA|few|TRBV25-1|TRBJ2-1
CATCYRENNEQFF
TGTGCCACCTGCTACCGGGAAAACAATGAGCAGTTCTTC
>NA|NA|TRBV19|TRBJ1-2
CASSLGQGLYGYTF
TGTGCCAGTAGTTTGGGGCAGGGTCTCTATGGCTACACCTTC
>NA|NA|TRBV11-3|TRBJ1-1
CASSLDPGTEAFF
TGTGCCAGCAGCTTAGATCCGGGGACTGAAGCTTTCTTT
>NA|NA|TRBV28|TRBJ1-5
CASRDRPNQPQHF
TGTGCCAGCCGTGACAGGCCCAATCAGCCCCAGCATTTT
>TRBD2|NA|TRBV4-1|TRBJ2-4
CAASGDGAKNIQYF
TGCGCCGCGAGCGGGGACGGGGCCAAAAACATTCAGTACTTC
>TRBD1|NA|TRBV4-1|TRBJ1-2
CASSQDPDPPGGSDGYTF
TGCGCCAGCAGCCAAGACCCAGATCCGCCAGGGGGGAGTGATGGCTACACCTTC
>TRBD2|NA|TRBV7-2|TRBJ2-2
CASSLRTGTSGRVTGELFF
TGTGCCAGCAGCCTACGAACCGGGACTAGCGGGAGAGTCACCGGGGAGCTGTTTTTT
>NA|NA|TRBV5-1|TRBJ1-1
CASSLTGVGILNTEAFF
TGCGCCAGCAGCTTGACGGGTGTGGGGATACTGAACACTGAAGCTTTCTTT
>NA|NA|TRBV7-9|TRBJ2-1
CASGVGTEQFF
TGTGCCAGCGGGGTCGGGACCGAGCAGTTCTTC
>NA|NA|TRBV7-9|TRBJ2-5
CASSLGGGTARRETQYF
TGTGCCAGCAGCTTAGGAGGGGGGACAGCTCGGAGAGAGACCCAGTACTTC
>NA|NA|TRBV6-1|TRBJ1-5
CASSEMAGGQPQHF
TGTGCCAGCAGTGAAATGGCGGGAGGTCAGCCCCAGCATTTT
>NA|NA|TRBV7-6|TRBJ2-7
CASSLDDEQYF
TGTGCCAGCAGCTTAGACGACGAGCAGTACTTC
>NA|NA|TRBV7-9|TRBJ2-7
CASSLGGTYEQYF
TGTGCCAGCAGCTTGGGCGGTACCTACGAGCAGTACTTC
>NA|once|TRBV5-6|TRBJ2-3
CASSPPGRITDTQYF
TGTGCCAGCAGCCCCCCCGGACGAATCACAGATACGCAGTATTTT
>NA|NA|TRBV7-9|TRBJ2-7
CASSLGGTAAYEQYF
TGTGCCAGCAGCTTGGGGGGGACAGCAGCCTACGAGCAGTACTTC
>NA|NA|TRBV27|TRBJ2-5
CASWGGFPETQYF
TGTGCCAGCTGGGGCGGATTTCCAGAGACCCAGTACTTC
>NA|once|TRBV5-8|TRBJ1-2
CASSPERSRADGYTF
TGTGCCAGCAGCCCCGAGCGGTCGAGGGCGGATGGCTACACCTTC
>NA|NA|TRBV30|TRBJ2-5
CAWSAFRGAVQTQYF
TGTGCCTGGAGTGCGTTCCGGGGGGCTGTTCAGACCCAGTACTTC
>NA|once|TRBV5-6|TRBJ1-1
CASSLFFGTALYTEAFF
TGTGCCAGCAGCTTGTTTTTCGGGACGGCCCTTTACACTGAAGCTTTCTTT
>NA|NA|TRBV6-1|TRBJ2-7
CASSEATSEQYF
TGTGCCAGCAGTGAAGCGACGAGTGAGCAGTACTTC
>NA|NA|TRBV30|TRBJ2-7
CAWRGPGLSAYEQYF
TGTGCCTGGAGGGGCCCGGGACTTTCCGCCTACGAGCAGTACTTC
>TRBD1|NA|TRBV2|TRBJ1-1
CASNRRAGQALMNTEAFF
TGTGCCAGCAATCGTCGGGCGGGACAGGCACTTATGAACACTGAAGCTTTCTTT
>TRBD1|NA|TRBV5-6|TRBJ2-5
CASSFLTGARETQYF
TGTGCCAGCAGCTTCCTCACAGGGGCGCGGGAGACCCAGTACTTC
>NA|NA|TRBV7-9|TRBJ2-7
CASSLGRGPAYEQYF
TGTGCCAGCAGCTTAGGACGGGGTCCTGCCTACGAGCAGTACTTC
>NA|NA|TRBV5-1|TRBJ2-7
CASSYGRSYEQYF
TGCGCCAGCAGCTACGGACGGAGTTACGAGCAGTACTTC
>NA|NA|TRBV12-5|TRBJ1-2
CASGLDLSTRLGPHGYTF
TGTGCTAGTGGTTTGGACCTTTCCACCCGCCTAGGGCCCCATGGCTACACCTTC
>NA|NA|TRBV15|TRBJ2-2
CATSRQGRGTGELFF
TGTGCCACCAGCAGACAGGGGCGAGGGACCGGGGAGCTGTTTTTT
>NA|NA|TRBV9|TRBJ2-3
CASSVAQGGRATQYF
TGTGCCAGCAGCGTAGCCCAGGGGGGGAGGGCTACGCAGTATTTT